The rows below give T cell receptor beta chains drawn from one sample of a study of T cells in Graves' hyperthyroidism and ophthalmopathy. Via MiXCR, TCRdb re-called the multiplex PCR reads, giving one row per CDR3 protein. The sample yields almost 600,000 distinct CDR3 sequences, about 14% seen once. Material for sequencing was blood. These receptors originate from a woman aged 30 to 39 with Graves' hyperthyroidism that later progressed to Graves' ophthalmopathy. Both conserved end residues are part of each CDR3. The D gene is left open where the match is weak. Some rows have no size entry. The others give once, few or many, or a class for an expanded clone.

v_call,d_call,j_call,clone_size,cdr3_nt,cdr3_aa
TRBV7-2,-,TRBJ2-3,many,TGTGCCAGCAGCCGGCGGGCAGGCAACACAGATACGCAGTATTTT,CASSRRAGNTDTQYF
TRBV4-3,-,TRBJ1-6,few,TGCGCCAGCAGCCAAGGAGGGTGGGAATCCGGTTCACCCCTCCACTTT,CASSQGGWESGSPLHF
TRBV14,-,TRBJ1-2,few,TGTGCCAGCAGCCACACAGCCTACTATGGCTACACCTTC,CASSHTAYYGYTF
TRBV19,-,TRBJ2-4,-,TGTGCCAGTAGTATCGGCCCCGTAGGAATTCAGTACTTC,CASSIGPVGIQYF
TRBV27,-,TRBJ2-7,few,TGTGCCAGCACCCGCAACGACCGCTCCTACGAGCAGTACTTC,CASTRNDRSYEQYF
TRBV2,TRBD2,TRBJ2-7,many,TGTGCCAGTCATTTAGCGGGAGGCCACTCCTACGAGCAGTACTTC,CASHLAGGHSYEQYF
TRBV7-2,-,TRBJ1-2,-,TGTGCCAGCAGCTTAGCCGAAACCTATGGCTACACCTTC,CASSLAETYGYTF
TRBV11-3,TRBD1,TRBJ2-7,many,TGTGCCAGCAGCCCAGAAGGACAGGGGCCCTACGAGCAGTACTTC,CASSPEGQGPYEQYF
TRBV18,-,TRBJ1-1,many,TGTGCCAGCTCACCACCGGGTAGTTATGCTTTCTTT,CASSPPGSYAFF
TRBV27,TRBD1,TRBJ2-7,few,TGTGCCAGCAGTACCCGGGACAGGGGCTTGGACGAGCAGTACTTC,CASSTRDRGLDEQYF